This T cell receptor (beta chain) was recovered during a study of cytomegalovirus exposure and HLA in healthy donors. This clone has a single count. The CDR3 length is 16 residues. Trimming stripped 5 bases from V and 4 bases from J, with 18 bases between. Germline V gives CDR1 MNHEY, CDR2 SMNVEV (reference sequence). Primers for the PCR totalled 60 Vbeta and 13 Jbeta. This table comes from immunoSEQ multiplex PCR, and its TCRdb copy is limited to in-frame clones, with some not included. The sample has roughly 100,000 clones, 75% seen once. The TCR was taken from a man in his forties or fifties in good health and CMV-seronegative. Material: PBMCs. V gene TRBV27 combines with J gene TRBJ2-1; TRBD2 might be the D (6 bases). The CDR3 protein is CASSRRGRTIYNEQFF. Written as DNA, the CDR3 is TGTGCCAGCAGTCGTCGTGGGAGGACCATTTACAATGAGCAGTTCTTC.